Listed below are T cell receptor beta chains from one sample, sequenced in a study of blood T cell repertoires in COVID-19. The assay was immunoSEQ multiplex PCR, and TCRdb's table has in-frame clones only and misses some. The sample contains about 35,000 clones, 83% of which appear only once. The sample taken for sequencing was peripheral blood. Receptors were obtained from a man aged 45 to 65 with acute or convalescent COVID-19. The conserved cysteine and the conserved F or W are not part of the CDR3 here.

>TRBJ2-1|TRBV10-1
ASGSFVGAGANEQF
>TRBJ1-5|TRBV5-1
ASSLEGGNNQPQH
>TRBJ1-5|TRBV7-9
ASSNYRGSVQPQH
>TRBJ1-5|TRBV19
ASTLSRGDQPQH
>TRBJ1-4|TRBV28
ASSSPYGTGDEKLF
>TRBJ2-3|TRBV7-3
ASSLSFSGNTDTQY
>TRBJ1-2|TRBV18
ASSPPAENYGYT
>TRBJ2-7|TRBV6-5
ASSYEGGSYEQY
>TRBJ1-6|TRBV20-1
SASAGQQDSPLH
>TRBJ2-4|TRBV5-1
ASSYGDLAKNIQY
>TRBJ2-3|TRBV29-1
SAQGTVNDQNTQY
>TRBJ1-5|TRBV10-3
AISGTGYNQPQH
>TRBJ2-2|TRBV11-1
ASSFNSGTGELF
>TRBJ2-2|TRBV2
ASSERGTSGNTGELF
>TRBJ2-1|TRBV7-3
ASSLAENNEQF
>TRBJ2-3|TRBV6-2/TRBV6-3
ASSYSSGGAYTDTQY
>TRBJ2-7|TRBV14
ASSQDHRGSYEQY
>TRBJ1-5|TRBV24-1
ATSDLPYIQEYSNQPQH
>TRBJ1-2|TRBV7-9
ASVGDREDYGYT
>TRBJ2-7|TRBV7-8
ASSPEVNSYEQY
>TRBJ1-5|TRBV7-8
ASSPVGGAQH
>TRBJ1-4|TRBV6-6
ASSYSYPATNEKLF
>TRBJ2-2|TRBV25-1
ASSELGTGLTGELF
>TRBJ2-7|TRBV6-6
ASSQSRSEQY
>TRBJ1-5|TRBV2
ASSEEGQGNQPQH
>TRBJ2-1|TRBV19
ASSSSATGTSGYNEQF
>TRBJ2-5|TRBV29-1
SAGTGQETQY
>TRBJ2-3|TRBV10-3
AISPGQITDTQY
>TRBJ1-6|TRBV10-2
ASQTSNNSPLH
>TRBJ1-1|TRBV28
ASKDRGLTEAF
>TRBJ1-6|TRBV2
ASSEDRGVSPLH